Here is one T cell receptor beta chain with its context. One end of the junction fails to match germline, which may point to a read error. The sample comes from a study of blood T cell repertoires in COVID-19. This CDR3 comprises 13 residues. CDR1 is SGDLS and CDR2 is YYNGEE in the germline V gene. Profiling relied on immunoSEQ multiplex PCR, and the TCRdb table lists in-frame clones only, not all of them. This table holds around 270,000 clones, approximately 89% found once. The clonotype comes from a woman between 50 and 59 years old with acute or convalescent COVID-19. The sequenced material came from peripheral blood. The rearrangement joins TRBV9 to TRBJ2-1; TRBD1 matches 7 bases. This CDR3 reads CASSVGGPGTVIF. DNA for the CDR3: TGTGCCAGCAGCGTAGGTGGGCCCGGGACAGTGATCTTC.